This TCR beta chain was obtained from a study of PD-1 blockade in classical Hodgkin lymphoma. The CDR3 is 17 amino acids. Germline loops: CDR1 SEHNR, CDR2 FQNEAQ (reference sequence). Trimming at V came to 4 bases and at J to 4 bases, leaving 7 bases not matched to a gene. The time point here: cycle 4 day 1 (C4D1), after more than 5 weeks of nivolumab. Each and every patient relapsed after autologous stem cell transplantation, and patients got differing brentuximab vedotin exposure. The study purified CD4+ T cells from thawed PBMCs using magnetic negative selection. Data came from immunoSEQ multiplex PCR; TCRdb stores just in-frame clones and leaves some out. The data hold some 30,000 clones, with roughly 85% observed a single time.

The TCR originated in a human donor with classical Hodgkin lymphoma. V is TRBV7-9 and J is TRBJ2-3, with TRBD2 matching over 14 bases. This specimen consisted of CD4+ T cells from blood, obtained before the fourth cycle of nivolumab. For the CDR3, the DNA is TGTGCCAGCAGCTCCCTGACTAGCGGGAGGGCCCCAGATACGCAGTATTTT. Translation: CASSSLTSGRAPDTQYF. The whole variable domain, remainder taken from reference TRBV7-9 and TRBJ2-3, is DTGVSQNPRHKITKRGQNVTFRCDPISEHNRLYWYRQTLGQGPEFLTYFQNEAQLEKSRLLSDRFSAERPKGSFSTLEIQRTEQGDSAMYLCASSSLTSGRAPDTQYFGPGTRLTVL.